The 3 T cell receptor beta chains below all came from one sample that was sequenced in a study of blood T cell repertoires in COVID-19. This table comes from immunoSEQ multiplex PCR, and its TCRdb copy is limited to in-frame clones, with some not included. The table lists roughly 190,000 clones, 88% of them singletons. Sequencing was carried out using peripheral blood. These receptors came from a human donor in a cohort sampled during active COVID-19.

The CDR3 DNA is TGCGCCAGCAGCTTGGTGGGGGGAACTAGCACAGATACGCAGTATTTT. Its protein product is CASSLVGGTSTDTQYF. The chain couples TRBV5-1 to TRBJ2-3, with D perhaps matching TRBD2 (6 bases). CDR3 size: 16 residues. Germline CDR1 is SGHRS and CDR2 is YFSETQ. Trimming cost V 0 bases and J 0 bases, with 11 bases left between them.

This clone was observed a single time. The V and J genes are TRBV3-1 (or the pseudogene TRBV3-2) and TRBJ1-6; no definite D call. This CDR3 is 14 amino acids long. The germline CDR1 and CDR2 sequences are LGHDT and YNNKEL (reference sequence). V lost 0 bases to trimming and J lost 7 bases, with 7 bases between them. The CDR3 sequence is CASSQEGGNSPLHF. In nucleotides, the CDR3 is TGTGCCAGCAGCCAAGAGGGAGGAAATTCACCCCTCCACTTT.

The chain uses TRBV6-6 and TRBJ1-4; D possibly corresponds to TRBD1 (5 bases). The CDR3 is made up of 14 amino acids. CDR1 MNHNY and CDR2 SVGAGI come from the germline V gene (reference sequence). V was cut by 4 bases and J by 5 bases, with 11 bases left in between. The CDR3 nucleotides read TGTGCCAGCAGTTTCGACAGACTCAATGAAAAACTGTTTTTT. Residues: CASSFDRLNEKLFF.